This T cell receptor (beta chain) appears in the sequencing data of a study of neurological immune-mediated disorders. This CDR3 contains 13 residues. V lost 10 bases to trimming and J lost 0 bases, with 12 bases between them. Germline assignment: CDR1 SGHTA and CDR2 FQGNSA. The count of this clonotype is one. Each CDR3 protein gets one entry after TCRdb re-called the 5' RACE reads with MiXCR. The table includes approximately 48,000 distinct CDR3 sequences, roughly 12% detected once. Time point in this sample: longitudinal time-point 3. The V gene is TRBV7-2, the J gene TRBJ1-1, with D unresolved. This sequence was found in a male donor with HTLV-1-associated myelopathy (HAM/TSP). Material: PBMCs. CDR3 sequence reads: CAIRPILNTEAFF. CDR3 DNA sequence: TGTGCCATCAGACCTATCCTGAACACTGAAGCTTTCTTT.